These T cell receptor beta chains were read from a single sample in a study of blood T cell repertoires in COVID-19. The assay was immunoSEQ multiplex PCR, and TCRdb's table has in-frame clones only and misses some. The sample holds about 260,000 clones, roughly 89% seen once. Material: peripheral blood. The receptors come from a woman between 35 and 50 years old who had recovered from COVID-19. The CDR3 runs from the conserved cysteine through the conserved F or W. A D gene is named only where the DNA matches it firmly. Rows may omit the clone size; those that give it use once, few, many or a size class.

d_call | j_call | v_call | clone_size | cdr3_nt | cdr3_aa
NA | TRBJ2-6 | TRBV18 | NA | TGTGCCAGCTCACCGAGATACCAATCTGGGGCCAACGTCCTGACTTTC | CASSPRYQSGANVLTF
NA | TRBJ2-5 | TRBV5-4 | NA | TGTGCCAGCAGCTTCCCAGAACAGGGAGAAGAGACCCAGTACTTC | CASSFPEQGEETQYF
TRBD1 | TRBJ1-5 | TRBV10-3 | few | TGTGCCACCAAAACCGGGACAGGGGGCAATCAGCCCCAGCATTTT | CATKTGTGGNQPQHF
NA | TRBJ2-7 | TRBV21-1 | NA | TGTGCCAGCAGCAAAGAGGGGGCCTCGGAATGGGAGGAGCAGTACTTC | CASSKEGASEWEEQYF
NA | TRBJ2-7 | TRBV12-3/TRBV12-4 | NA | TGTGCCAGCAGAGATGACAGCTACGAGCAGTACTTC | CASRDDSYEQYF
NA | TRBJ2-3 | TRBV6-5 | NA | TGTGCCAGCAGACAACTAGCCGCGGGCACAGATACGCAGTATTTT | CASRQLAAGTDTQYF
TRBD2 | TRBJ2-1 | TRBV6-6 | NA | TGTGCCAGCAGTCTTAAAGGGACTAGCGGGGGGAGGAATGAGCAGTTCTTC | CASSLKGTSGGRNEQFF
NA | TRBJ2-2 | TRBV4-1 | NA | TGCGCCAGCAGCCATGGCCCGGGCACCGGGGAGCTGTTTTTT | CASSHGPGTGELFF
TRBD2 | TRBJ2-1 | TRBV5-4 | once | TGTGCCAGCAGAGGGACTAGCGGAAACCAGTACAATGAGCAGTTCTTC | CASRGTSGNQYNEQFF
TRBD2 | TRBJ2-3 | TRBV28 | NA | TGTGCCAGCAGTCCCCCAAGCGGGGGGAAGAGCACAGATACGCAGTATTTT | CASSPPSGGKSTDTQYF
TRBD1 | TRBJ1-5 | TRBV19 | NA | TGTGCCAGTCGACCGGACAGGGGGCAACAGCCCCAGCATTTT | CASRPDRGQQPQHF
TRBD2 | TRBJ2-3 | TRBV5-4 | NA | TGTGCCAGCAGCCCTGGACTAGCGGGGGGGAGGTCTACAGATACGCAGTATTTT | CASSPGLAGGRSTDTQYF
TRBD2 | TRBJ2-1 | TRBV29-1 | once | TGCAGCGTTCTGACTAGCGGGGGATACTCCTACAATGAGCAGTTCTTC | CSVLTSGGYSYNEQFF
NA | TRBJ2-7 | TRBV11-2 | NA | TGTGCCAGCAGCTACTCTAATGAGCAGTACTTC | CASSYSNEQYF
NA | TRBJ1-1 | TRBV5-6 | NA | TGTGCCAGCAGCTTTTGGAGTTTGAACACTGAAGCTTTCTTT | CASSFWSLNTEAFF